This paragraph covers one T cell receptor beta chain sequence. Its antigen target is currently unknown. Per-nucleotide qualities are absent, and no much larger clonotype sits a single base away. TCRbeta CDR3 regions were amplified from genomic DNA using the immunoSEQ Assay, a bias-controlled multiplex PCR. Per the authors' processing: Nucleated cell counts per sample were estimated from amplification of reference gene primers within the assay. To quantify the absolute abundance of each unique TCRbeta CDR3 rearrangement, sequence reads were collapsed and filtered. Productive Simpson clonality was computed per sample as the square root of Simpson's diversity index over productive rearrangements. The table was pulled from immuneACCESS by TCRdb, which kept in-frame rearrangements only. Such tables lose some clones; where checked, under half of the loss comes from unresolved V genes, and the rest has no known cause. V and J calls and clone size follow that table, whereas D and trimming were derived from the DNA. For this sample the table gives 55,000 to 65,000 clones, of which more than 80% were detected only once. The biggest ten clones account for over 25% of the sample.

This entry comes from a study of blood T cell repertoires in COVID-19 (dated by TCRdb to 2020 to 2022). Looking at the study overall: Samples from collaborators originated in the United States, Italy and Spain and spanned both the acute and convalescent phases of COVID-19. The material from the prospective study consisted of cDNA or gDNA derived from T cells, B-cell-depleted T cells, or PBMCs. Deeply sampled blood TCRbeta repertoires from subjects exposed to, actively infected with, or recovered from COVID-19 were included in the dataset. The repertoires were released in a freely available public database meant as a resource for research on the immune response to SARS-CoV-2. Samples were obtained from the ongoing ImmuneRACE study (first 160 participants) and from 1,254 subjects provided by 6 global collaborators. Nearly every sample came with metadata listing a de-identified subject ID, COVID-19 status, age in years and sex. HLA class I and class II types, where available, came from metadata supplied by the sample provider rather than from assay-based typing.

V trim: 5 bases; J trim: 5 bases; unmatched bases: 4. Spanning cysteine to phenylalanine, the CDR3 consists of 13 amino acids. Only the CDR3 part of the read is kept: 39 bases, read in frame from the first base. The germline V gene gives CDR1 as SGHAT and CDR2 as FQNNGV. At one collaborating source in Seattle, patients were enrolled during active infection and were followed longitudinally through the course of disease. Whole blood was collected in K2EDTA tubes by collaborating institutions according to the institutions' own protocols. Collaborator samples were shipped for TCRbeta analysis as frozen whole blood, isolated PBMCs, or DNA extracted from either sample type. General conclusions and limits of the study: How much clinical and demographic metadata was included differed by source and by participant, and the metadata was provided uncurated.

The sequenced sample was peripheral blood. This clonotype was obtained from a man aged 55 to 70 with COVID-19, enrolled during active disease. The sequence joins TRBV11-2 to TRBJ2-5; 8 of the junction bases match TRBD1. The CDR3: CASSPGGEETQYF. The bases are TGTGCCAGCAGCCCAGGGGGCGAGGAGACCCAGTACTTC.